A selection of T cell receptor beta chains follows, all from one sample in a study of blood T cell repertoires in COVID-19. Repertoires were generated with immunoSEQ multiplex PCR, while TCRdb's copy carries only in-frame clones and drops some. Here the sample spans roughly 67,000 clones, 70% to 90% being singletons. Sequencing was carried out using peripheral blood. The source of these receptors is a man over 45 with acute or convalescent COVID-19. CDR3s include the opening cysteine and the closing phenylalanine or tryptophan. Each record gives: V gene, J gene, CDR3 protein.

TRBV19,TRBJ1-3,CASSTDIPSSGNTIYF
TRBV12-3/TRBV12-4,TRBJ1-2,CASSPDSFRGYTF
TRBV19,TRBJ1-5,CASSSRDRWDQPQHF
TRBV27,TRBJ2-2,CASSRGTGELFF
TRBV6-1,TRBJ2-6,CASSGGTGRRRYGANVLTF
TRBV5-1,TRBJ2-1,CASSHRGYYNEQFF
TRBV9,TRBJ1-6,CASSVGSYNSPLHF
TRBV11-2,TRBJ2-7,CASSLGAASSYEQYF
TRBV27,TRBJ2-3,CASSLSGHSTQYF
TRBV27,TRBJ1-2,CASIRRRFSYGYTF
TRBV11-2,TRBJ2-3,CASSRDSSTDTQYF
TRBV12-5,TRBJ2-7,CASQRGTYEQYF
TRBV6-4,TRBJ2-2,CASSPNGGTGELFF
TRBV15,TRBJ2-5,CATSRVAPSETQYF
TRBV18,TRBJ1-6,CASSPSSQGWDSPLHF
TRBV5-1,TRBJ2-5,CASSWDSGETQYF
TRBV5-1,TRBJ2-7,CASSPDGVTPGTYEQYF
TRBV5-1,TRBJ2-7,CASSLAGDRISYEQYF
TRBV7-3,TRBJ2-7,CASSESGTSEYEQYF
TRBV6-5,TRBJ1-1,CATPGLRNTEAFF
TRBV10-3,TRBJ2-7,CAISRTSGGRSSYEQYF
TRBV9,TRBJ1-6,CASSVDVGTGASPLHF
TRBV30,TRBJ2-1,CAWSSAAGINNEQFF
TRBV6-5,TRBJ2-2,CASSYPGGWRTGELFF
TRBV11-2,TRBJ2-7,CASSLWGTGGFRSYEQYF
TRBV19,TRBJ1-1,CASSSGRENTEAFF
TRBV24-1,TRBJ2-2,CATSVGGGRSSNTGELFF
TRBV5-1,TRBJ1-1,CASSLGQGSTEAFF
TRBV12-3/TRBV12-4,TRBJ2-7,CASSLDPSEQYF
TRBV9,TRBJ2-5,CASSALQGSETQYF
TRBV27,TRBJ2-3,CASSFQRGGTLYTQYF
TRBV5-4,TRBJ2-1,CASSPPSGGSLYNEQFF
TRBV15,TRBJ1-2,CATSIERDSTYGYTF
TRBV2,TRBJ2-1,CASRGAGSYNEQFF
TRBV15,TRBJ2-7,CATSNGQGDRGQYF
TRBV6-5,TRBJ1-1,CASKVTENTEAFF
TRBV7-9,TRBJ1-2,CASSFTGTGTPNYGYTF
TRBV6-5,TRBJ1-3,CASKRLLEGNTIYF
TRBV5-6,TRBJ1-6,CASSLMSSSYNSPLHF
TRBV7-9,TRBJ1-2,CASSNGDRGTSYGYTF
TRBV7-8,TRBJ1-5,CASSGTGKPGAQHF
TRBV5-5,TRBJ2-5,CASSSTDRGLGETQYF
TRBV9,TRBJ2-1,CASSGLAGADNEQFF
TRBV15,TRBJ2-2,CATSRDRGGTNTGELFF
TRBV6-5,TRBJ2-5,CASSLTWDWQETQYF
TRBV5-8,TRBJ2-5,CASRLQGNQETQYF
TRBV14,TRBJ2-2,CASSQVSTGELFF
TRBV4-1,TRBJ2-4,CASSHLNDRGNIQYF
TRBV29-1,TRBJ2-2,CSVHSGTGVPGELFF
TRBV5-1,TRBJ1-4,CASGEQGPEKLFF
TRBV27,TRBJ2-1,CATSLTSRDLNEQFF
TRBV7-2,TRBJ2-3,CASSSSLLAGATDTQYF
TRBV19,TRBJ2-1,CASSSRGGFEQFF
TRBV11-2,TRBJ1-3,CASSSDRVSGNTIYF
TRBV6-5,TRBJ1-2,CASSTTGSGGYTF